Listed below are T cell receptor beta chains from one sample, sequenced in a study of T cell changes during pregnancy in multiple sclerosis. Some clones are missing from TCRdb's copy, which holds only in-frame ones; the method was immunoSEQ multiplex PCR. The repertoire includes 75,000 to 95,000 clones, around 90% of them detected once, and over 0.8% sits in the top ten. The source material was peripheral blood, sampled in the first trimester of pregnancy. Source of these receptors: a female donor in good health, enrolled as a control in a pregnancy study. CDR3s include the opening cysteine and the closing phenylalanine or tryptophan. Fields, in order: J gene, V gene, clone size, D gene, CDR3 DNA, CDR3 protein. The D gene is left open where the match is weak. Only some rows state a clone size, as once, few, many or a class for expanded clones.

j_gene: TRBJ1-6; v_gene: TRBV19; abundance: -; d_gene: -; CDR3nt: TGTGCCAGTAGTATAGATCGGGGGAGCTCCTATAATTCACCCCTCCACTTT; CDR3aa: CASSIDRGSSYNSPLHF
j_gene: TRBJ2-6; v_gene: TRBV5-1; abundance: -; d_gene: -; CDR3nt: TGCGCCAGCAGCTTGTTGACAGGTGGAAGCTCTGGGGCCAACGTCCTGACTTTC; CDR3aa: CASSLLTGGSSGANVLTF
j_gene: TRBJ2-3; v_gene: TRBV6-4; abundance: few; d_gene: TRBD2; CDR3nt: TGTGCCAGCAGTGAGCGGGGGGGCACAGATACGCAGTATTTT; CDR3aa: CASSERGGTDTQYF
j_gene: TRBJ2-3; v_gene: TRBV29-1; abundance: -; d_gene: TRBD1; CDR3nt: TGCAGCGTTGGAGACAGGGTTCTGGATACGCAGTATTTT; CDR3aa: CSVGDRVLDTQYF
j_gene: TRBJ1-5; v_gene: TRBV19; abundance: few; d_gene: -; CDR3nt: TGTGCCAGTGATGGAGGGAATCAGCCCCAGCATTTT; CDR3aa: CASDGGNQPQHF
j_gene: TRBJ2-7; v_gene: TRBV27; abundance: -; d_gene: TRBD1; CDR3nt: TGTGCCAGCACCGTTGGGACAGGTGATACCTACGAGCAGTACTTC; CDR3aa: CASTVGTGDTYEQYF
j_gene: TRBJ1-2; v_gene: TRBV7-9; abundance: once; d_gene: -; CDR3nt: TGTGCCAGCAGCTTATCCCAAGCCCGTGGCTACACCTTC; CDR3aa: CASSLSQARGYTF
j_gene: TRBJ2-7; v_gene: TRBV6-5; abundance: -; d_gene: -; CDR3nt: TGTGCCAGCAGTTACTCGGGGACACTCTACGAGCAGTACTTC; CDR3aa: CASSYSGTLYEQYF
j_gene: TRBJ2-7; v_gene: TRBV6-5; abundance: -; d_gene: -; CDR3nt: TGTGCCAGCACCTCGAGTAGTCCCTACGAGCAGTACTTC; CDR3aa: CASTSSSPYEQYF
j_gene: TRBJ1-2; v_gene: TRBV5-1; abundance: -; d_gene: -; CDR3nt: TGCGCCAGCAGCTTGGGGGGGGGAGACTATGGCTACACCTTC; CDR3aa: CASSLGGGDYGYTF
j_gene: TRBJ2-3; v_gene: TRBV9; abundance: -; d_gene: TRBD2; CDR3nt: TGTGCCAGCAGCCCGACTAGCGGATACACAGATACGCAGTATTTT; CDR3aa: CASSPTSGYTDTQYF
j_gene: TRBJ2-1; v_gene: TRBV27; abundance: -; d_gene: -; CDR3nt: TGTGCCAGCAGTTTATGGGCGGTGGGGGGCTACAATGAGCAGTTCTTC; CDR3aa: CASSLWAVGGYNEQFF
j_gene: TRBJ2-1; v_gene: TRBV11-3; abundance: -; d_gene: TRBD2; CDR3nt: TGTGCCAGCAGCCCAGGACTAGCGGTCTACAATGAGCAGTTCTTC; CDR3aa: CASSPGLAVYNEQFF
j_gene: TRBJ2-1; v_gene: TRBV5-1; abundance: -; d_gene: -; CDR3nt: TGCGCCAGCAGCCCCGGGGGCTACAATGAGCAGTTCTTC; CDR3aa: CASSPGGYNEQFF
j_gene: TRBJ2-7; v_gene: TRBV5-5; abundance: once; d_gene: -; CDR3nt: TGTGCCAGCAGCTTGGGAGGCCTGGTTATCTCCTACGAGCAGTACTTC; CDR3aa: CASSLGGLVISYEQYF
j_gene: TRBJ2-2; v_gene: TRBV28; abundance: -; d_gene: TRBD1; CDR3nt: TGTGCCGCTTGGACAGGGGCGAACACCGGGGAGCTGTTTTTT; CDR3aa: CAAWTGANTGELFF
j_gene: TRBJ1-2; v_gene: TRBV6-1; abundance: -; d_gene: TRBD1; CDR3nt: TGTGCCAGCAGTCTCCGGGACAGGGAACATAGCTACACCTTC; CDR3aa: CASSLRDREHSYTF
j_gene: TRBJ2-1; v_gene: TRBV7-9; abundance: -; d_gene: -; CDR3nt: TGTGCCAGCAGCAACGGACTAACCGAGCAGTTCTTC; CDR3aa: CASSNGLTEQFF
j_gene: TRBJ1-4; v_gene: TRBV4-3; abundance: medium-sized; d_gene: -; CDR3nt: TGCGCCAGCAGCCAAGATAAAGGAGGAACTAATGAAAAACTGTTTTTT; CDR3aa: CASSQDKGGTNEKLFF
j_gene: TRBJ2-3; v_gene: TRBV7-6; abundance: -; d_gene: -; CDR3nt: TGTGCCAGCAGCTTAGGAGAGGATACGCAGTATTTT; CDR3aa: CASSLGEDTQYF
j_gene: TRBJ1-1; v_gene: TRBV6-1; abundance: -; d_gene: TRBD1; CDR3nt: TGTGCCAACACAGGGGGCGACGGCACCGAAGCTTTCTTT; CDR3aa: CANTGGDGTEAFF
j_gene: TRBJ2-5; v_gene: TRBV6-1; abundance: -; d_gene: -; CDR3nt: TGTGCCAGCAGTGCTTACTTAGCGGCCGGACGAGAGACCCAGTACTTC; CDR3aa: CASSAYLAAGRETQYF
j_gene: TRBJ2-3; v_gene: TRBV4-3; abundance: -; d_gene: -; CDR3nt: TGCGCCAGCAGCCCTGGTGGGGGCAGTCGCACAGATACGCAGTATTTT; CDR3aa: CASSPGGGSRTDTQYF
j_gene: TRBJ2-6; v_gene: TRBV27; abundance: -; d_gene: TRBD1; CDR3nt: TGTGCCAGCAGGATTGGGACAGGGGCTGGGGCCAACGTCCTGACTTTC; CDR3aa: CASRIGTGAGANVLTF
j_gene: TRBJ2-3; v_gene: TRBV4-1; abundance: -; d_gene: TRBD2; CDR3nt: TGCGCCAGCAGCCGGGGACTAGCGGGGGCCTTCGGGACAGATACGCAGTATTTT; CDR3aa: CASSRGLAGAFGTDTQYF
j_gene: TRBJ2-3; v_gene: TRBV7-2; abundance: -; d_gene: -; CDR3nt: TGTGCCAGCAGCTTGACAGGGAGGGATACGCAGTATTTT; CDR3aa: CASSLTGRDTQYF
j_gene: TRBJ1-2; v_gene: TRBV27; abundance: once; d_gene: TRBD1; CDR3nt: TGTGCCAGCAGGAATACAGGGGGAGTGAACTATGGCTACACCTTC; CDR3aa: CASRNTGGVNYGYTF
j_gene: TRBJ2-3; v_gene: TRBV4-3; abundance: -; d_gene: TRBD1; CDR3nt: TGCGCCAGCAGGGGACAGGGGGACACAGATACGCAGTATTTT; CDR3aa: CASRGQGDTDTQYF
j_gene: TRBJ2-1; v_gene: TRBV2; abundance: -; d_gene: -; CDR3nt: TGTGCCAGCAGTGAACAGGGGACAACCTACAATGAGCAGTTCTTC; CDR3aa: CASSEQGTTYNEQFF
j_gene: TRBJ2-5; v_gene: TRBV7-2; abundance: -; d_gene: TRBD2; CDR3nt: TGTGCCAGCAGCTTAGTCTCTAGCGGGAGGGCCGGCCAAGAGACCCAGTACTTC; CDR3aa: CASSLVSSGRAGQETQYF
j_gene: TRBJ1-4; v_gene: TRBV27; abundance: -; d_gene: -; CDR3nt: TGTGCCAGCAGTTTCAACAGGGCTACTAATGAAAAACTGTTTTTT; CDR3aa: CASSFNRATNEKLFF
j_gene: TRBJ2-1; v_gene: TRBV5-1; abundance: -; d_gene: TRBD2; CDR3nt: TGCGCCAGCAGCGGTAGCGGGGGGTTTTACAATGAGCAGTTCTTC; CDR3aa: CASSGSGGFYNEQFF
j_gene: TRBJ2-7; v_gene: TRBV19; abundance: -; d_gene: -; CDR3nt: TGTGCCAGTAGTATGCTACGGAGCTCCTACGAGCAGTACTTC; CDR3aa: CASSMLRSSYEQYF
j_gene: TRBJ1-1; v_gene: TRBV6-6; abundance: once; d_gene: TRBD1; CDR3nt: TGTGCCAGCAGTTACGGACAGGGCAAGACTGAAGCTTTCTTT; CDR3aa: CASSYGQGKTEAFF
j_gene: TRBJ1-2; v_gene: TRBV5-1; abundance: -; d_gene: -; CDR3nt: TGCGCCAGCAGCTTGTACGTAGCGGCAGATGGCTACACCTTC; CDR3aa: CASSLYVAADGYTF
j_gene: TRBJ2-7; v_gene: TRBV27; abundance: -; d_gene: TRBD1; CDR3nt: TGTGCCAGCACCGTCAGGGGGTATGGCTCCTACGAGCAGTACTTC; CDR3aa: CASTVRGYGSYEQYF
j_gene: TRBJ2-7; v_gene: TRBV5-1; abundance: -; d_gene: TRBD1; CDR3nt: TGCGCCAGCAGCTTGTCGGCCACAGGGGGCTACGAGCAGTACTTC; CDR3aa: CASSLSATGGYEQYF
j_gene: TRBJ1-6; v_gene: TRBV7-2; abundance: -; d_gene: TRBD1; CDR3nt: TGTGCCAGCAGCCGCCAGGGGGCTGAATCACCCCTCCACTTT; CDR3aa: CASSRQGAESPLHF
j_gene: TRBJ1-5; v_gene: TRBV5-6; abundance: -; d_gene: -; CDR3nt: TGTGCCAGCAGCTTGGCCGCCGGAGGGCACTACAATCAGCCCCAGCATTTT; CDR3aa: CASSLAAGGHYNQPQHF
j_gene: TRBJ1-1; v_gene: TRBV25-1; abundance: -; d_gene: -; CDR3nt: TGTGCCAGCAGTGAATTTTGGAGCGCTGAAGCTTTCTTT; CDR3aa: CASSEFWSAEAFF
j_gene: TRBJ1-1; v_gene: TRBV7-7; abundance: -; d_gene: TRBD1; CDR3nt: TGTGCCAGCAGCCCCCGGGACAGGGGGTCGAACACTGAAGCTTTCTTT; CDR3aa: CASSPRDRGSNTEAFF
j_gene: TRBJ1-6; v_gene: TRBV5-4; abundance: -; d_gene: TRBD1; CDR3nt: TGTGCCAGCAGCTTCGACAGGGCGAATTCACCCCTCCACTTT; CDR3aa: CASSFDRANSPLHF
j_gene: TRBJ1-2; v_gene: TRBV5-1; abundance: -; d_gene: -; CDR3nt: TGCGCCAGCAGCGTTACCCAGGGTAACTATGGCTACACCTTC; CDR3aa: CASSVTQGNYGYTF
j_gene: TRBJ2-7; v_gene: TRBV6-5; abundance: -; d_gene: -; CDR3nt: TGTGCCAGCAGTTACGCCGGGACATTTTACGAGCAGTACTTC; CDR3aa: CASSYAGTFYEQYF
j_gene: TRBJ1-1; v_gene: TRBV11-3; abundance: once; d_gene: -; CDR3nt: TGTGCCAGCAGCCGAGGGTTGGGTCGGAACACTGAAGCTTTCTTT; CDR3aa: CASSRGLGRNTEAFF
j_gene: TRBJ1-2; v_gene: TRBV28; abundance: -; d_gene: -; CDR3nt: TGTGCCAGCAGTTTATCGGCCAGGGAAAGAGGCTACACCTTC; CDR3aa: CASSLSARERGYTF
j_gene: TRBJ1-1; v_gene: TRBV30; abundance: -; d_gene: -; CDR3nt: TGTGCCTGGAGTGGGAATGGGGAGACACCGAACACTGAAGCTTTCTTT; CDR3aa: CAWSGNGETPNTEAFF
j_gene: TRBJ1-1; v_gene: TRBV5-1; abundance: -; d_gene: -; CDR3nt: TGCGCCAGCAGCTCGGGGGACCGGGGGGGCACTGAAGCTTTCTTT; CDR3aa: CASSSGDRGGTEAFF
j_gene: TRBJ1-2; v_gene: TRBV6-5; abundance: -; d_gene: TRBD1; CDR3nt: TGTGCCAGCAGGGACCCGGGACAGGGGATTGGCTACACCTTC; CDR3aa: CASRDPGQGIGYTF
j_gene: TRBJ2-2; v_gene: TRBV5-4; abundance: -; d_gene: -; CDR3nt: TGTGCCAGCAGCTTGGTACAGCACACCGGGGAGCTGTTTTTT; CDR3aa: CASSLVQHTGELFF
j_gene: TRBJ1-2; v_gene: TRBV11-2; abundance: once; d_gene: -; CDR3nt: TGTGCCAGCAGCAGCGGGGCGCGGGCACCCTATGGCTACACCTTC; CDR3aa: CASSSGARAPYGYTF
j_gene: TRBJ2-7; v_gene: TRBV18; abundance: -; d_gene: TRBD1; CDR3nt: TGTGCCAGCTCACCTGTCGGGACAGACCTTCAAGGCGTCTCCTACGAGCAGTACTTC; CDR3aa: CASSPVGTDLQGVSYEQYF
j_gene: TRBJ2-5; v_gene: TRBV5-1; abundance: once; d_gene: TRBD2; CDR3nt: TGCGCCAGCAGCCTCTGGGGCGGGGGAAGGGAGACCCAGTACTTC; CDR3aa: CASSLWGGGRETQYF
j_gene: TRBJ2-7; v_gene: TRBV30; abundance: -; d_gene: TRBD2; CDR3nt: TGTGCCTGGAGCGGGACTAGCGTATCCTACGAGCAGTACTTC; CDR3aa: CAWSGTSVSYEQYF
j_gene: TRBJ2-2; v_gene: TRBV7-7; abundance: -; d_gene: -; CDR3nt: TGTGCCAGCAGCTTAAGGCAGGGTAACACCGGGGAGCTGTTTTTT; CDR3aa: CASSLRQGNTGELFF
j_gene: TRBJ1-5; v_gene: TRBV5-4; abundance: -; d_gene: TRBD1; CDR3nt: TGTGCCAGCAGCCCCGGGACAGCCTTGGGCAATCAGCCCCAGCATTTT; CDR3aa: CASSPGTALGNQPQHF
j_gene: TRBJ1-4; v_gene: TRBV28; abundance: -; d_gene: TRBD1; CDR3nt: TGTGCCAGCAGTATAGGACAGGCCTTTAATGAAAAACTGTTTTTT; CDR3aa: CASSIGQAFNEKLFF
j_gene: TRBJ1-3; v_gene: TRBV6-5; abundance: -; d_gene: -; CDR3nt: TGTGCCAGCAGTTACCGGGGGGGTCGGGGTGACACCATATATTTT; CDR3aa: CASSYRGGRGDTIYF
j_gene: TRBJ2-3; v_gene: TRBV4-1; abundance: once; d_gene: TRBD2; CDR3nt: TGCGCCAGCAGCCAAGATACTAGCGGGGCGAGTGGGGATACGCAGTATTTT; CDR3aa: CASSQDTSGASGDTQYF